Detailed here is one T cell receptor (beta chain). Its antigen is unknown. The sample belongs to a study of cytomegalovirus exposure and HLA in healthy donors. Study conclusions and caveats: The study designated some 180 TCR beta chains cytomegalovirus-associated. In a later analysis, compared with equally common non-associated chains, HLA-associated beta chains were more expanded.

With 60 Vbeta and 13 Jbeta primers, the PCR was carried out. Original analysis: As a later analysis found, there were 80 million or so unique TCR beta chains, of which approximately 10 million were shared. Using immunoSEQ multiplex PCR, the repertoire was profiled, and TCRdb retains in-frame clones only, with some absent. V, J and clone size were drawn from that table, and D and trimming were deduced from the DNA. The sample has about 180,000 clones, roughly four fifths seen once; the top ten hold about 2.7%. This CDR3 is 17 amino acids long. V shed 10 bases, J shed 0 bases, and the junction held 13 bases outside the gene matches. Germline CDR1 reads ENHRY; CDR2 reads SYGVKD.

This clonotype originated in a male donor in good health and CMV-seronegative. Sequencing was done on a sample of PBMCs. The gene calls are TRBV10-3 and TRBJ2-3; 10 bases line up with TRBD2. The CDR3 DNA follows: TGTGCCACGGGGGAGCGGGGGGGCCCCTCTAGCACAGATACGCAGTATTTT. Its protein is CATGERGGPSSTDTQYF.